Reported below is one TCR beta chain. Its matching antigen is unknown. This CDR3 has 17 amino acids. The sample is drawn from a study of T cells expressing NK-cell markers. Background on the study: Most of the eight sequenced donors tested HCMV-seropositive; one tested seronegative. Overall study findings and caveats: It remained uncertain whether the expanded NKG2C+ T cell clones were specific for HCMV antigens. In several donors, dominant clonotypes made up about 25-65% of CD3+CD56-NKG2C+ cells.

What made the TCR beta cDNA was 5'RACE template switching with UMIs. TCRdb reprocessed the 5' RACE reads, with one entry per CDR3 protein and no DNA. The sample table includes approximately 440,000 distinct CDR3 sequences. Sequencing was carried out using blood T cells: a sorted CD56 or NKG2C T cell subset, CD4+ or CD8+ T cells, or bulk PBMC T cells (not recorded which). The chain joins TRBV12-3 or TRBV12-4 to TRBJ2-1; the D gene TCRdb calls, TRBD2, cannot be checked with no DNA. The TCR comes from a woman aged 45-59 years in good health. This chain's CDR3 is CASSLGRGLAGVDEQFF.